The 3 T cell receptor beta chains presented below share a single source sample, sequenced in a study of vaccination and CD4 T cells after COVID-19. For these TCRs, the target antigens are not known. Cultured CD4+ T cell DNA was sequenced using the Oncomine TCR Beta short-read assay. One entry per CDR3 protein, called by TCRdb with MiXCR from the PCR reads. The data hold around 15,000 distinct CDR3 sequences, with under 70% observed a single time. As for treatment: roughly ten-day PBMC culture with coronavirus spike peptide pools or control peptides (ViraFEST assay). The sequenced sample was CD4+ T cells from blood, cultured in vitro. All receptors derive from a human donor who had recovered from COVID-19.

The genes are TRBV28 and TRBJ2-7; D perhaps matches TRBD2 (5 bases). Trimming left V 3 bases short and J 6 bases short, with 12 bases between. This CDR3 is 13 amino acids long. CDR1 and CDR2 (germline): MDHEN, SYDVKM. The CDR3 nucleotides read TGTGCCAGCAGTTTGGGGAGCCCTCCCGAGCAGTACTTC. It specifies CASSLGSPPEQYF.

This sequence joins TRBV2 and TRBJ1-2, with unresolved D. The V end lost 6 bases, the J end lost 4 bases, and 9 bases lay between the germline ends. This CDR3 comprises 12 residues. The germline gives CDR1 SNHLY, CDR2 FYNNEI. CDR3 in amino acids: CASSPQSYGYTF. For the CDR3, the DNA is TGTGCCAGCAGCCCCCAGTCCTATGGCTACACCTTC.

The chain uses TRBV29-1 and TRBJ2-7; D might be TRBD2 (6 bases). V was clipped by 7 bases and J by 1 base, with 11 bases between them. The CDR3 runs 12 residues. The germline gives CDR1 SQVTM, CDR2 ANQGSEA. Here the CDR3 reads CSAGTYSYEQYF. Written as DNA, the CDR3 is TGCAGCGCCGGGACTTATTCCTACGAGCAGTACTTC.